Presented here are 20 T cell receptor beta chains from one specimen sequenced in a study of shared clonotypes between healthy human individuals. Libraries were prepared by immunoSEQ multiplex PCR; TCRdb keeps only in-frame clonotypes and omits some of them. This sample has approximately 2,300,000 clones; 80% to 95% occur once, and the top ten carry 0.37%. Sequencing was performed on naive CD4+ T cells from PBMCs. Subset in this sample: CD45RA+ positively selected. These receptors were taken from a man aged 18 to 35 in good health. Some clones in this sample may be carry-over from other donors' samples.

On this clone itself: Other DNA sequences in this specimen translate into the identical CDR3. J is TRBJ1-2 and V is TRBV28; a possible D gene is TRBD1 (5 bases). The CDR3 is 12 amino acids. In germline, CDR1 is MDHEN, CDR2 SYDVKM. The V gene lost 2 bases and the J gene lost 8 bases, with 9 bases spanning the gap. This chain's CDR3 is CASSLAAGGYTF. The CDR3 DNA reads as TGTGCCAGCAGTTTAGCCGCAGGGGGCTACACCTTC.

The rearrangement joins TRBV5-1 to TRBJ1-4; D gene unclear. In germline, CDR1 is SGHRS, CDR2 YFSETQ. The CDR3 consists of 15 residues. The V end was cut by 2 bases, the J end by 7 bases, with 15 bases between. The CDR3 protein is CASSFDPPPSEKLFF. The CDR3 DNA reads as TGCGCCAGCAGCTTTGACCCACCCCCCTCTGAAAAACTGTTTTTT.

This chain joins TRBV10-3 and TRBJ2-5; D possibly uses TRBD1 or TRBD2 (5 bases each). The V end lost 0 bases, the J end lost 3 bases, and 8 bases lay between the germline ends. The CDR3 has 14 amino acids. The germline V gene has CDR1 ENHRY and CDR2 SYGVKD. CDR3 nucleotide sequence: TGTGCCATCAGTGAGTCCGGGACGGAAGAGACCCAGTACTTC. As protein: CAISESGTEETQYF.

The chain carries TRBV6-1 and TRBJ2-7, with a weak D call TRBD2 (5 bases). The germline CDR1 and CDR2 sequences are MNHNS and SASEGT. V dropped 1 base and J dropped 10 bases, with 11 bases sitting between them. The CDR3 consists of 12 residues. CDR3 sequence reads: CASSEDGSSQYF. The CDR3 DNA reads as TGTGCCAGCAGTGAAGATGGGAGTTCACAGTACTTC.

The V gene is TRBV27, the J gene TRBJ1-3; D remains ambiguous. Germline V lookup: CDR1 MNHEY, CDR2 SMNVEV (reference sequence). Trimming left V 4 bases short and J 0 bases short, with 10 bases between. The CDR3 has 15 amino acids. Here the CDR3 DNA reads TGTGCCAGCAGTTCCACCCCGGTCTCTGGAAACACCATATATTTT. It yields the protein CASSSTPVSGNTIYF.

V gene TRBV11-2 combines with J gene TRBJ1-3; D not resolved. CDR3 length equals 15 residues. Germline assignment: CDR1 SGHAT and CDR2 FQNNGV. Trimming shortened V by 1 base and J by 2 bases, and 9 bases separated the two germline ends. CDR3 residues: CASSLVLSAGNTIYF. CDR3 coding DNA: TGTGCCAGCAGCTTAGTTTTATCTGCTGGAAACACCATATATTTT.

V and J are TRBV4-1 and TRBJ1-5, with unresolved D. The CDR3 spans 15 residues. CDR1 and CDR2 (germline): MGHRA, YSYEKL. Trimming removed 4 bases from V and 0 bases from J, with 10 bases in between. CDR3 DNA: TGCGCCAGCAGCCCCCGGGAGAATAGCAATCAGCCCCAGCATTTT. It yields the protein CASSPRENSNQPQHF.

The gene calls are TRBV5-1 and TRBJ2-6; D is ambiguous. Trimming took off 4 bases at V and 0 bases at J, with 11 bases between the two ends. CDR3 length: 16 amino acids. Germline lookup yields CDR1 SGHRS and CDR2 YFSETQ. The CDR3 nucleotides read TGCGCCAGCAGCCCTTGGACCCACTCTGGGGCCAACGTCCTGACTTTC. Its translation is CASSPWTHSGANVLTF.

This rearrangement joins TRBV5-1 to TRBJ2-7; 8 nucleotides agree with TRBD1. Germline loops: CDR1 SGHRS, CDR2 YFSETQ. CDR3 length: 14 amino acids. After removal of 4 bases from V and 2 bases from J, the junction contained 5 bases not matched to a gene. The CDR3 loop reads CASSLDRVPYEQYF. In nucleotides, the CDR3 is TGCGCCAGCAGCCTGGACAGGGTACCCTACGAGCAGTACTTC.

V and J are TRBV5-4 and TRBJ2-1; perhaps TRBD1 as D (6 bases). Germline V lookup: CDR1 SGHNT, CDR2 YYREEE (reference sequence). This CDR3 is built from 16 residues. V shed 4 bases and J shed 0 bases, with 14 bases lying between them. CDR3 residues: CASSRAKGVSYNEQFF. CDR3 bases: TGTGCCAGCAGCCGGGCTAAGGGGGTCTCCTACAATGAGCAGTTCTTC. The full variable domain, completed using reference TRBV5-4 and TRBJ2-1, is ETGVTQSPTHLIKTRGQQVTLRCSSQSGHNTVSWYQQALGQGPQFIFQYYREEENGRGNFPPRFSGLQFPNYSSELNVNALELDDSALYLCASSRAKGVSYNEQFFGPGTRLTVL.

Turning to this clone: The junction and the germline gene differ at one end; a read error may be behind it. The V and J genes are TRBV6-1 and TRBJ2-7; D unresolved. Germline CDR1 MNHNS, CDR2 SASEGT. This CDR3 region has 13 residues. The CDR3 protein is CASTEQTSYEQYF. CDR3 nucleotides: TGTGCCAGCACTGAACAAACCAGCTACGAGCAGTACTTC.

The genes are TRBV28 and TRBJ1-2; D is undetermined. Per the germline V gene, CDR1 is MDHEN and CDR2 is SYDVKM. CDR3 length: 11 residues. V was clipped by 7 bases and J by 8 bases, with 11 bases between them. Written as DNA, the CDR3 is TGTGCCAGCATTTCGAATTACGGCTACACCTTC. Amino acids: CASISNYGYTF.

This sequence joins TRBV9 and TRBJ2-1, with 8 bases matching TRBD2. The CDR3 runs to 16 residues. V gave up 7 bases and J gave up 9 bases; unmatched junction bases: 18. Per germline, CDR1 SGDLS and CDR2 YYNGEE. CDR3 loop: CASHPFGPLAGGEQFF. In nucleotides, the CDR3 is TGTGCCAGCCACCCTTTTGGACCTCTAGCGGGTGGTGAGCAGTTCTTC.

CDR3 bases: TGTGCCAGCAGCCCGGGACGATCGGAGCAGTACTTC. Protein sequence: CASSPGRSEQYF. The V call is TRBV5-5, the J call TRBJ2-7; the D call may be TRBD1 or TRBD2 (5 bases each). The germline gives CDR1 SGHKS, CDR2 YYEKEE (reference sequence). The CDR3 is 12 residues long. V was pared by 4 bases and J by 7 bases, with 12 bases between.

The rearrangement joins TRBV30 to TRBJ2-7; 7 bases match TRBD1. Per germline, CDR1 GTSNPN and CDR2 SVGIG (reference sequence). This CDR3 region has 18 residues. V lost 0 bases to trimming and J lost 0 bases; unmatched junction nucleotides: 14. The CDR3 region is CAWSVPKGAASNSYEQYF. CDR3 in DNA: TGTGCCTGGAGTGTACCTAAGGGGGCAGCTTCTAACTCCTACGAGCAGTACTTC.

This rearrangement joins TRBV18 to TRBJ2-7; the D gene is possibly TRBD1 (5 bases). This CDR3 region has 15 residues. Trimming took off 2 bases at V and 3 bases at J, with 14 bases between the two ends. Germline V lookup: CDR1 KGHSH, CDR2 LQKENI. The DNA for the CDR3 is TGTGCCAGCTCACCAGCAACAGGACCATACTACGAGCAGTACTTC. As protein: CASSPATGPYYEQYF.

Points on this clone: An end of the junction does not agree with germline; a read error may underlie this. The chain employs TRBV14 and TRBJ2-7; D uncertain. CDR1 and CDR2 (germline): SGHDN, FVKESK. The CDR3 contains 14 residues. Written as DNA, the CDR3 is TGTGCCAGCAGCCGGGAATTCAGCTCCTACGAGCAGCACTTC. Its translation: CASSREFSSYEQHF.

Only one count was recorded for this clone. V gene TRBV9 combines with J gene TRBJ1-1; D uncertain. The CDR3 length is 13 residues. Trimming left V 3 bases short and J 6 bases short, with 12 bases between. Germline V gene sequence: CDR1 SGDLS, CDR2 YYNGEE. CDR3 sequence reads: CASSGYTEAEAFF. The CDR3, as DNA: TGTGCCAGCAGCGGGTATACGGAGGCTGAAGCTTTCTTT.

This clone is a singleton in its sample. One end of the junction does not line up with germline, which may come from a read error. The chain recombines TRBV18 with TRBJ1-1; possibly TRBD1 for D (6 bases). This CDR3 is 13 amino acids long. CDR1 and CDR2 (germline): KGHSH, LQKENI. The CDR3 region has the DNA TGTGCCAGCTCCCCACAGGGAATTGGAGAAGCTTTCTTT. It codes for CASSPQGIGEAFF.

The chain uses TRBV7-3 and TRBJ2-5; D unclear. Germline assignment: CDR1 SGHTA and CDR2 FQGTGA. The CDR3 totals 13 residues. V lost 2 bases and J lost 9, with 13 bases in between. CDR3 region: CASSLAPSESQYF. For the CDR3, the DNA is TGTGCCAGCAGCTTAGCGCCCTCGGAGTCCCAGTACTTC. The variable domain in full, completed from reference TRBV7-3 and TRBJ2-5, reads GAGVSQTPSNKVTEKGKYVELRCDPISGHTALYWYRQSLGQGPEFLIYFQGTGAADDSGLPNDRFFAVRPEGSVSTLKIQRTERGDSAVYLCASSLAPSESQYFGPGTRLLVL.